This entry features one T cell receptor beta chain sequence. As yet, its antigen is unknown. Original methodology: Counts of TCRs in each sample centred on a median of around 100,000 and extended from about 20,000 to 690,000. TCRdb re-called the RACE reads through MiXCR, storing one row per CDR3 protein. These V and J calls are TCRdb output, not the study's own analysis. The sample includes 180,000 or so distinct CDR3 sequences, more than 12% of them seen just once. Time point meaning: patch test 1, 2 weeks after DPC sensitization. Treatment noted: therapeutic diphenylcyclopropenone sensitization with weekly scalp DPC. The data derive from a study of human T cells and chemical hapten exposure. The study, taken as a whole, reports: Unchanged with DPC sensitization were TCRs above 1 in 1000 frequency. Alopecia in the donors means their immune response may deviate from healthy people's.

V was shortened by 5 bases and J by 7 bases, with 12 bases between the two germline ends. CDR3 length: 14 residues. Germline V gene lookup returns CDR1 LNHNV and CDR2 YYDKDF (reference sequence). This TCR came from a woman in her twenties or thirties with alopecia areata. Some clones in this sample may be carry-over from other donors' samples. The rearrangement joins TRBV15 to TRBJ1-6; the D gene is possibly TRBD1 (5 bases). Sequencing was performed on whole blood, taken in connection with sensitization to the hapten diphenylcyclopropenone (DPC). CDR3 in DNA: TGTGCCACCAGCCGGGACCCCGAGAATTCACCCCTCCACTTT. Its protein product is CATSRDPENSPLHF. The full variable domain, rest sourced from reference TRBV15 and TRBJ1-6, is DAMVIQNPRYQVTQFGKPVTLSCSQTLNHNVMYWYQQKSSQAPKLLFHYYDKDFNNEADTPDNFQSRRPNTSFCFLDIRSPGLGDTAMYLCATSRDPENSPLHFGNGTRLTVT.